The clone carrying this T cell receptor beta chain has only a few counts. PCR used 60 Vbeta primers and 13 Jbeta primers. The table came from immunoSEQ multiplex PCR; TCRdb's copy has only in-frame clones and leaves some out. The repertoire includes 150,000 to 200,000 clones, about 12% of them detected once, and less than 8.5% sits in the top ten. The data originate from a study of cytomegalovirus exposure and HLA in healthy donors. Unmatched junction bases numbered 6, after V lost 7 bases and J lost 1 base. The germline gives CDR1 LNHDA, CDR2 SQIVND (reference sequence). The CDR3 covers 15 residues. The TCR originated in a man aged 50-60 years in good health and CMV-seropositive. V gene TRBV19 combines with J gene TRBJ2-2, with 7 bases lining up with TRBD1. Sequences were obtained from PBMCs. The CDR3 DNA reads TGTGCCAGTACCCTACAGGGGAGGAACACCGGGGAGCTGTTTTTT. This codes for CASTLQGRNTGELFF. Using reference TRBV19 and TRBJ2-2 for the parts outside the CDR3, the full variable domain is DGGITQSPKYLFRKEGQNVTLSCEQNLNHDAMYWYRQDPGQGLRLIYYSQIVNDFQKGDIAEGYSVSREKKESFPLTVTSAQKNPTAFYLCASTLQGRNTGELFFGEGSRLTVL.